The following is a T cell receptor beta chain sequence with its context. These data are taken from a study of blood T cell repertoires in COVID-19. Study context: The United States, Italy and Spain were the sources of the acute and convalescent COVID-19 samples. Nucleic acid was either cDNA or gDNA, and it came from T cells, B-cell-depleted T cells, or PBMCs.

Per the authors' pipeline: The authors estimated nucleated cell counts from reference gene primer amplification. Clones were sequenced by immunoSEQ multiplex PCR, and TCRdb holds only the in-frame ones, with some missing. For V, J and clone size, that table is used; D and trimming come from the DNA. Here the sample spans some 180,000 clones, about 84% being singletons. CDR1 SEHNR and CDR2 FQNEAQ come from the germline V gene (reference sequence). CDR3 length: 12 residues. V shed 3 bases and J shed 6 bases, with 6 bases lying between them. Input material: peripheral blood. This sequence joins TRBV7-9 and TRBJ2-1; D uncertain. The source of this sequence is a human donor in a cohort sampled during active COVID-19. CDR3 protein: CASSFSSNEQFF. The CDR3 nucleotides read TGTGCCAGCAGCTTTTCTAGCAATGAGCAGTTCTTC.